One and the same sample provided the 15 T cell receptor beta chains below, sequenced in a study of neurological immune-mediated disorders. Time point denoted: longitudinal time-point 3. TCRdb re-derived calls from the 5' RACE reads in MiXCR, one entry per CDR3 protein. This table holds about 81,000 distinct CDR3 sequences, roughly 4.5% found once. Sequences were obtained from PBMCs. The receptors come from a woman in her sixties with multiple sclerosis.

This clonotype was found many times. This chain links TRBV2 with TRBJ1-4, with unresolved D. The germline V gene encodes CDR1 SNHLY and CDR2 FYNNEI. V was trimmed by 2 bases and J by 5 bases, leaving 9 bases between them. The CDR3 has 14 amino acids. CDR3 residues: CASSERAANEKLFF. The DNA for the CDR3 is TGTGCCAGCAGTGAACGGGCCGCGAATGAAAAACTGTTTTTT.

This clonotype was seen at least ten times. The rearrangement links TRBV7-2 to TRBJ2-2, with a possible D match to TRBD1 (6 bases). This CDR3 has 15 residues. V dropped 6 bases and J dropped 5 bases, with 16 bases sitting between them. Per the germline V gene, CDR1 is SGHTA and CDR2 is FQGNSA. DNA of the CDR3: TGTGCCAGCAGGTCAGGGGCTCTGGAAACCGGGGAGCTGTTTTTT. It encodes CASRSGALETGELFF.

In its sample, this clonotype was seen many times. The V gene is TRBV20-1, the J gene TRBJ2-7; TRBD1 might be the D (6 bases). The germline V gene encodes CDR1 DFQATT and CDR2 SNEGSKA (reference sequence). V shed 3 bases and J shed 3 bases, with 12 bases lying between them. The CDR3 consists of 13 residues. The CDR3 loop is CSASETGGYEQYF. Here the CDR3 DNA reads TGCAGTGCTAGTGAGACAGGTGGCTACGAGCAGTACTTC.

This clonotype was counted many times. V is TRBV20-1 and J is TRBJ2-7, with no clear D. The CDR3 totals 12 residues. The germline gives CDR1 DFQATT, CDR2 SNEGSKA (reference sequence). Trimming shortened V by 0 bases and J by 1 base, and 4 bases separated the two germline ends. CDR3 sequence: CSARDRSYEQYF. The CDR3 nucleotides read TGCAGTGCTAGAGATCGGTCCTACGAGCAGTACTTC.

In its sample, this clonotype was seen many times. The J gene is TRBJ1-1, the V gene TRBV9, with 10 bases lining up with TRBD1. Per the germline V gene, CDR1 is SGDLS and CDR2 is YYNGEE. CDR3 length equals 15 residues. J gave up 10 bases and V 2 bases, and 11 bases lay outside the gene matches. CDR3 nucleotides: TGTGCCAGCAGCGTCATAAGTGGGACAGGGGCCGGAGCTTTCTTT. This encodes CASSVISGTGAGAFF.

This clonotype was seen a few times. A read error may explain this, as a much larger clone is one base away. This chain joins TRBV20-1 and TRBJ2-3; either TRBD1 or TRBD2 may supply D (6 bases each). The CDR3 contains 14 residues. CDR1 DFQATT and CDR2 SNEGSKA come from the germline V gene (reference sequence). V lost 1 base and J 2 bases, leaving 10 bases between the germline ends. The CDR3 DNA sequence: TGCAGTGCTAGAGGGGGGGCGGTCACAGATACGCAGTATTTT. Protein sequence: CSARGGAVTDTQYF.

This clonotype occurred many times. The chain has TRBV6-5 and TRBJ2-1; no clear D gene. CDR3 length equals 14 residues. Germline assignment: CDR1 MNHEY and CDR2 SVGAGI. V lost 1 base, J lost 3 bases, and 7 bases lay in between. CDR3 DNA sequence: TGTGCCAGCAGTTACTGGAACAGCTACAATGAGCAGTTCTTC. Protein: CASSYWNSYNEQFF.

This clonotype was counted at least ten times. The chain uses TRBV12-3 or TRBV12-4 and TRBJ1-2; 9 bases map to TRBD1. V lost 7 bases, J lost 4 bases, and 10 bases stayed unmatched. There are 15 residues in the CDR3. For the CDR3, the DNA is TGTGCCAGCAATACGAGGGGACAGGGTATCTATGGCTACACCTTC. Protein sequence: CASNTRGQGIYGYTF.

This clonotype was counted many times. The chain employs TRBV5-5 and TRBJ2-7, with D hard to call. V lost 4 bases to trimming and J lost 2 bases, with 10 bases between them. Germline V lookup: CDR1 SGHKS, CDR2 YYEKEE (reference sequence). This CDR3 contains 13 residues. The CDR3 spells CASSLTTTYEQYF. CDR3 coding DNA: TGTGCCAGCAGCCTTACTACTACCTACGAGCAGTACTTC.

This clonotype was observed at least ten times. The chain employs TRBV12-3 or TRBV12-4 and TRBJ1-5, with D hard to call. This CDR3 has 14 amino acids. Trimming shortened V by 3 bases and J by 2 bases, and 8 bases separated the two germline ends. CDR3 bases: TGTGCCAGCAGTTTCAAGGGCGGCAATCAGCCCCAGCATTTT. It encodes CASSFKGGNQPQHF.

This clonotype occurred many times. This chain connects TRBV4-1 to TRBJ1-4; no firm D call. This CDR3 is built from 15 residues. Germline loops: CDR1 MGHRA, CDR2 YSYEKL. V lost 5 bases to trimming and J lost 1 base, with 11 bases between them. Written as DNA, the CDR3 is TGCGCCAGCAGCACCCGACCGTTAACTAATGAAAAACTGTTTTTT. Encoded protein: CASSTRPLTNEKLFF.

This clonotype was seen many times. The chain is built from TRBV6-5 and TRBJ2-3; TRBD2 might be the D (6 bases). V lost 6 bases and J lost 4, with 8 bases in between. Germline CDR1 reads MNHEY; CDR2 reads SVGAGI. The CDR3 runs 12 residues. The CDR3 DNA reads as TGTGCCAGCAGCCGACTAGCAGATACGCAGTATTTT. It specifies CASSRLADTQYF.

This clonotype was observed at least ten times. DNA for the CDR3: TGCGCCAGCAGCCTAGCCGGGACAGGGTTCACAGATACGCAGTATTTT. This translates into CASSLAGTGFTDTQYF. The chain recombines TRBV5-1 with TRBJ2-3; 9 nucleotides line up with TRBD1. The ends lost 4 bases at V and 2 bases at J; junction bases unmatched: 8. CDR1 and CDR2 (germline): SGHRS, YFSETQ. The CDR3 loop spans 16 amino acids.

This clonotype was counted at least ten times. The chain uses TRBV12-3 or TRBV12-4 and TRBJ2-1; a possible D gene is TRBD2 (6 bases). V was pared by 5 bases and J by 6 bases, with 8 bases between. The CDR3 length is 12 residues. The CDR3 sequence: CASSGTFNEQFF. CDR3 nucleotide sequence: TGTGCCAGCAGTGGGACTTTCAATGAGCAGTTCTTC.

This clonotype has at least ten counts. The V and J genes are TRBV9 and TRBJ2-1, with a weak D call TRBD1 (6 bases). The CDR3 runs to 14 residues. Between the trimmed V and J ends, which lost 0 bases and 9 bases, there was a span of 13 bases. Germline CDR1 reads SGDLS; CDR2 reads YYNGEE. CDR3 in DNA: TGTGCCAGCAGCGTAGCGAACAGGGTCGGTGAGCAGTTCTTC. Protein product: CASSVANRVGEQFF.